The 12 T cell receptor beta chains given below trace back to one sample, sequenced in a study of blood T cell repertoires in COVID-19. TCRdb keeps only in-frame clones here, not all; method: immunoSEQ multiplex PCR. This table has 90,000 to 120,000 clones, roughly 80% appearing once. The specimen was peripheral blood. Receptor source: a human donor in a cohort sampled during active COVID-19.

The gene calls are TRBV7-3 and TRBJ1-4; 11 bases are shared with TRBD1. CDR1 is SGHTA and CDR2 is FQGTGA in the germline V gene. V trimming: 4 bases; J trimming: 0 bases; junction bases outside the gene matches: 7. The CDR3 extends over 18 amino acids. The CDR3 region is CASSSGRDRGTTNEKLFF. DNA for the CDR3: TGTGCCAGCAGCTCCGGCCGGGACAGGGGGACAACTAATGAAAAACTGTTTTTT. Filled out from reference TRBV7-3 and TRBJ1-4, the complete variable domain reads GAGVSQTPSNKVTEKGKYVELRCDPISGHTALYWYRQSLGQGPEFLIYFQGTGAADDSGLPNDRFFAVRPEGSVSTLKIQRTERGDSAVYLCASSSGRDRGTTNEKLFFGSGTQLSVL.

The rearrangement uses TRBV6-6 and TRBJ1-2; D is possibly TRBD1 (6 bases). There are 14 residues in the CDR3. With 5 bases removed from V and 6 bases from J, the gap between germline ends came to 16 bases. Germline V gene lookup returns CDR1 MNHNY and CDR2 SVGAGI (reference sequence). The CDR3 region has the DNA TGTGCCAGCAGTACGGAGACAGGCTCGAATGGCTACACCTTC. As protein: CASSTETGSNGYTF.

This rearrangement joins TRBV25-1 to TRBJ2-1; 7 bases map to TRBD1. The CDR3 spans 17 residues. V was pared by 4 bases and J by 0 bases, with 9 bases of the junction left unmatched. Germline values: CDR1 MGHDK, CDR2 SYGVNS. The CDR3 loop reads CASSARQGLSSYNEQFF. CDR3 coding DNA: TGTGCCAGCAGTGCCAGACAGGGCCTGAGCTCCTACAATGAGCAGTTCTTC.

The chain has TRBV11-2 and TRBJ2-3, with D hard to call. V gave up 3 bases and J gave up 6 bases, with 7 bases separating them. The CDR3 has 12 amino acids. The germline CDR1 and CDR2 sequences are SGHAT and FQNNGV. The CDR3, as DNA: TGTGCCAGCAGCTTCCTGAGTGATACGCAGTATTTT. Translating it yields CASSFLSDTQYF. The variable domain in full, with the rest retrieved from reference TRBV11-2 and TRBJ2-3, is EAGVAQSPRYKIIEKRQSVAFWCNPISGHATLYWYQQILGQGPKLLIQFQNNGVVDDSQLPKDRFSAERLKGVDSTLKIQPAKLEDSAVYLCASSFLSDTQYFGPGTRLTVL.

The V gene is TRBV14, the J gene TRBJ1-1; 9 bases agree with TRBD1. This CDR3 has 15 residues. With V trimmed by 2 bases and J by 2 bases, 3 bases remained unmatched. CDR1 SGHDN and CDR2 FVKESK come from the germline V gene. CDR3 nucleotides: TGTGCCAGCAGCCAAAACAGGGGGCCTAACACTGAAGCTTTCTTT. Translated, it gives CASSQNRGPNTEAFF.

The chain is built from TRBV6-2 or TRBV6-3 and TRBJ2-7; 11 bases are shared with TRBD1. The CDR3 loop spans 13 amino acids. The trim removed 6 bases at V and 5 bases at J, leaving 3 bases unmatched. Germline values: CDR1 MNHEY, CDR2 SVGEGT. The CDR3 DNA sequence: TGTGCCAGCAGCAGGACAGGGGGCCACGAGCAGTACTTC. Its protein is CASSRTGGHEQYF.

CDR3 DNA sequence: TGTGCCAGCTTTACGGGACAGGGACTCTACAATGAGCAGTTCTTC. Protein sequence: CASFTGQGLYNEQFF. This chain connects TRBV18 to TRBJ2-1; 9 positions match TRBD1. CDR1 and CDR2 (germline): KGHSH, LQKENI. J was trimmed by 3 bases and V by 7 bases; bases with no gene match: 7. There are 15 residues in the CDR3.

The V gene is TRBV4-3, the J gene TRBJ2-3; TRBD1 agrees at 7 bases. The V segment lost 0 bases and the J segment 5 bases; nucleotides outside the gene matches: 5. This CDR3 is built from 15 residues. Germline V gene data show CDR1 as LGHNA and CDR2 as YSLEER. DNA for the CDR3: TGCGCCAGCAGCCAAGAACCGGGACAGAGAGATACGCAGTATTTT. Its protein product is CASSQEPGQRDTQYF.

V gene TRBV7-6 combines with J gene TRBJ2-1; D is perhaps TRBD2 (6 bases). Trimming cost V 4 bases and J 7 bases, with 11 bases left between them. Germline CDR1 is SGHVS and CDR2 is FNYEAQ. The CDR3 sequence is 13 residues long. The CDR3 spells CASSSRRGNEQFF. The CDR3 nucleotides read TGTGCCAGCAGCTCCAGGAGGGGTAATGAGCAGTTCTTC.

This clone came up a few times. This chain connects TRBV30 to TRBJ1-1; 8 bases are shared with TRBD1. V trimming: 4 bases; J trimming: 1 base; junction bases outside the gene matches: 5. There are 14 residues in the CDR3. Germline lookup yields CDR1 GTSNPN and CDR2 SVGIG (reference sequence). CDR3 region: CAWTGGAGNTEAFF. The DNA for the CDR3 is TGTGCCTGGACAGGGGGCGCGGGGAACACTGAAGCTTTCTTT. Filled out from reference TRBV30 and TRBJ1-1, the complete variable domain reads SQTIHQWPATLVQPVGSPLSLECTVEGTSNPNLYWYRQAAGRGLQLLFYSVGIGQISSEVPQNLSASRPQDRQFILSSKKLLLSDSGFYLCAWTGGAGNTEAFFGQGTRLTVV.

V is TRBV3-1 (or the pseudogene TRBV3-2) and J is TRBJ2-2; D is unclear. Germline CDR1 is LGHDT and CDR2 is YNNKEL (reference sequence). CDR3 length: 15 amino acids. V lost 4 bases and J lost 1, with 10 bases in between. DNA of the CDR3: TGTGCCAGCAGCCCCCGCGAGTGGAACACCGGGGAGCTGTTTTTT. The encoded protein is CASSPREWNTGELFF.

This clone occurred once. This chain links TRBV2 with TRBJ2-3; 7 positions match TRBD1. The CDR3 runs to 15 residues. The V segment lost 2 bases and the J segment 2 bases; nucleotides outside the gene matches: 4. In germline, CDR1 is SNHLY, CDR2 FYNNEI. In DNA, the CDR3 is TGTGCCAGCAGTGAATGGGGACAGATCACAGATACGCAGTATTTT. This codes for CASSEWGQITDTQYF.